The table lists the clone carrying this TCR beta chain with a few counts. Its antigen remains unidentified. CDR1 and CDR2 from the germline V gene are WNHNN and SYGVQD (reference sequence). The CDR3 runs 12 residues. V lost 6 bases, J lost 14 bases, and 10 bases stayed unmatched. This sample was taken from a study of PD-L1 blockade in urothelial cancer. Across the whole study: Analysis of blood occurred 3 weeks (second dose) and 6 weeks after treatment start. General study results and limits: Below-median blood TCR clonality before treatment forecast better survival. Enhanced expansion of tumor-associated blood clones at 3 weeks characterized durable-benefit patients.

Only in-frame clones appear in the TCRdb table, and some are missing; sequencing was by immunoSEQ multiplex PCR. The table lists approximately 52,000 clones, roughly 87% of them singletons. Specified time point: pretreatment peripheral blood. Here the sequenced sample was PBMCs, taken around atezolizumab (anti-PD-L1) treatment. The V call is TRBV10-1, the J call TRBJ2-3, with 8 bases identical to TRBD2. The sequence came from a man between 65 and 85 years old with urothelial cancer. In DNA form, the CDR3 reads TGCGCCAGCAGCCAAACTAGCGGATACGCGTATTTT. It yields the protein CASSQTSGYAYF.